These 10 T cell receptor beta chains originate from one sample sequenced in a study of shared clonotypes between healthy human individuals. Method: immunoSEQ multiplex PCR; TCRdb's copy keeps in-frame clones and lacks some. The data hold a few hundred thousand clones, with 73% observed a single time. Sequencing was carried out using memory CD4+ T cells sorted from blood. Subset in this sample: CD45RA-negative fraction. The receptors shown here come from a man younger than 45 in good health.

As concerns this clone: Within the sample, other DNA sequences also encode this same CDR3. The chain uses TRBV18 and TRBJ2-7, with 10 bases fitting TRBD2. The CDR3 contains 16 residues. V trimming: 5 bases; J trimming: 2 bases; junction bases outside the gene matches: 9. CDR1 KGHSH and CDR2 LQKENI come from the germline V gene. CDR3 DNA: TGTGCCAGCTCAAGCCTAGCGGGAGTTAGGGCCTACGAGCAGTACTTC. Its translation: CASSSLAGVRAYEQYF.

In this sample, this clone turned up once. The DNA of the CDR3 is TGCGCCAGCAGCTTGGGCGACAGGGCCTACGAGCAGTACTTC. Translated: CASSLGDRAYEQYF. The chain recombines TRBV5-1 with TRBJ2-7, with 7 bases aligning to TRBD1. The CDR3 is 14 amino acids. Germline loops: CDR1 SGHRS, CDR2 YFSETQ. The trim removed 0 bases at V and 2 bases at J, leaving 2 bases unmatched.

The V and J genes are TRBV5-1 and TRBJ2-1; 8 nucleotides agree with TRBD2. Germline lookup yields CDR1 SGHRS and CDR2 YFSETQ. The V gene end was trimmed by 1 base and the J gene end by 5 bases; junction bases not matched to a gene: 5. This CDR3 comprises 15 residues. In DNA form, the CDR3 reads TGCGCCAGCAGCTTGCGGGGACTAGTCCACAATGAGCAGTTCTTC. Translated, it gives CASSLRGLVHNEQFF.

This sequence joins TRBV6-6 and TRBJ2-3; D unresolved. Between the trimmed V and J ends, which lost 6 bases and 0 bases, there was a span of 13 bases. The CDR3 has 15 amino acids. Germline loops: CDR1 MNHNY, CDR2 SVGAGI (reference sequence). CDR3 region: CASRWERVSTDTQYF. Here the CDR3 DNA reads TGTGCCAGCAGGTGGGAACGGGTGAGCACAGATACGCAGTATTTT.

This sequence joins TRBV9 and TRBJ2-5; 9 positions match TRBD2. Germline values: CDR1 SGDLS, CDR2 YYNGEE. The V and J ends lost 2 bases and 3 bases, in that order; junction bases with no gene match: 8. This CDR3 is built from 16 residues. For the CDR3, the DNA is TGTGCCAGCAGCGTTGGGCCTAGCGGGAAAGAAGAGACCCAGTACTTC. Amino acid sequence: CASSVGPSGKEETQYF.

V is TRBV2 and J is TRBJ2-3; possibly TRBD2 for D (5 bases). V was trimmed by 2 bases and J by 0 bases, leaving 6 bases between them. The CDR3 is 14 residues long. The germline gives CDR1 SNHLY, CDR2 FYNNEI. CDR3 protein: CASSETGSTDTQYF. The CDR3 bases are TGTGCCAGCAGTGAAACGGGAAGCACAGATACGCAGTATTTT. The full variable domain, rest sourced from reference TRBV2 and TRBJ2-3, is EPEVTQTPSHQVTQMGQEVILRCVPISNHLYFYWYRQILGQKVEFLVSFYNNEISEKSEIFDDQFSVERPDGSNFTLKIRSTKLEDSAMYFCASSETGSTDTQYFGPGTRLTVL.

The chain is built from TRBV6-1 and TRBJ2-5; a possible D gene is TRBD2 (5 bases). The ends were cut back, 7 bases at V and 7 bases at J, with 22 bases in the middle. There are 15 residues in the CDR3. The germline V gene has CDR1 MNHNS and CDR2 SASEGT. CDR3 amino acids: CASKIWFGAGGTQYF. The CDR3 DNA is TGTGCCAGCAAGATTTGGTTTGGTGCTGGAGGGACCCAGTACTTC.

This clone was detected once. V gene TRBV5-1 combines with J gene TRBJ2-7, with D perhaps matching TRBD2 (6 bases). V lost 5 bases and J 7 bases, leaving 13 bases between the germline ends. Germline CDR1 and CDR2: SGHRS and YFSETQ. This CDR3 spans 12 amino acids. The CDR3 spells CASSKEGWEQYF. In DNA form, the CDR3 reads TGCGCCAGCAGTAAGGAGGGTTGGGAGCAGTACTTC.

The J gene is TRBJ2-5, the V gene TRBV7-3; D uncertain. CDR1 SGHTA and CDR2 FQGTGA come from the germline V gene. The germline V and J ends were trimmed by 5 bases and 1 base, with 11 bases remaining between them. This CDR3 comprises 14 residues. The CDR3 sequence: CASSPLGPQETQYF. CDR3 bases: TGTGCCAGCAGCCCCCTAGGTCCCCAAGAGACCCAGTACTTC.

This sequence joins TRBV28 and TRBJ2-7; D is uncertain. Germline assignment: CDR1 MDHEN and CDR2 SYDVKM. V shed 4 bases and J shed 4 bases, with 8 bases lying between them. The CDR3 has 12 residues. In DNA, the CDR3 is TGTGCCAGCAGTTCCCTCCCTTACGAGCAGTACTTC. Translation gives CASSSLPYEQYF.